This T cell receptor (beta chain) was documented in a study of blood T cells in healthy people across ages. This CDR3 region has 12 residues. Germline V gene sequence: CDR1 SEHNR, CDR2 FQNEAQ (reference sequence). Using a J-beta primer mix together with a sample-barcoded 5' primer, a second PCR was run for roughly 6 to 11 cycles. Using its own MiXCR run on the 5' RACE reads, TCRdb lists one record per CDR3 protein. Of around 800,000 distinct CDR3 sequences in the sample, around 42% were seen once. This chain connects TRBV7-9 to TRBJ2-5; the D is unclear. The end of the DNA fits TRBJ2-7 better, so the J call may be wrong. This TCR came from a man in his 60s in good health. Sequenced sample: blood. CDR3 sequence reads: CASSLQRSEQYF. DNA for the CDR3: TGTGCCAGCAGCCTACAGCGATCCGAGCAGTACTTC.